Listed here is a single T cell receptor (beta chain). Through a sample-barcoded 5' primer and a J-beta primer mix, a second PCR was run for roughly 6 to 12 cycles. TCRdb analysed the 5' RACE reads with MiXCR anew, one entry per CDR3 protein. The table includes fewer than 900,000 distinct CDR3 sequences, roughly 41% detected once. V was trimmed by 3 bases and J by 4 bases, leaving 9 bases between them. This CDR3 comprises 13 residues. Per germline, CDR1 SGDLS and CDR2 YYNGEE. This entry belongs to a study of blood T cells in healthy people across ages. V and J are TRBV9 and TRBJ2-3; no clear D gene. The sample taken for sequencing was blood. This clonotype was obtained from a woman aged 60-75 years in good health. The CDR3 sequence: CASSDIVSDTQYF. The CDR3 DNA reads TGTGCCAGCAGCGACATAGTGTCAGATACGCAGTATTTT.